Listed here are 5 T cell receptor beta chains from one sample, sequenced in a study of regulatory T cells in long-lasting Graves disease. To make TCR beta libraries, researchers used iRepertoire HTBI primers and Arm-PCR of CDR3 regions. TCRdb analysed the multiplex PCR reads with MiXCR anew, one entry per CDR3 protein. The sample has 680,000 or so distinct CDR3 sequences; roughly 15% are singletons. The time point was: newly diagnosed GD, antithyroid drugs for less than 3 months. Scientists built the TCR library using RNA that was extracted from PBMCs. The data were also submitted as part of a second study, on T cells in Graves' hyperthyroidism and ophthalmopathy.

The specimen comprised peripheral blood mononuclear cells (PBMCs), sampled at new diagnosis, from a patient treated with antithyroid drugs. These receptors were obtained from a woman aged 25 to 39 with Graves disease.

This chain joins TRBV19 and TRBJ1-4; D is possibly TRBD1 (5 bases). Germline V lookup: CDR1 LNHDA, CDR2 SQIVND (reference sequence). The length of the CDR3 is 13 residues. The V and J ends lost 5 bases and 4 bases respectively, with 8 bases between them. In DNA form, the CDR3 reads TGTGCCAGTAGTTGGGGGAGTAATGAAAAACTGTTTTTT. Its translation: CASSWGSNEKLFF.

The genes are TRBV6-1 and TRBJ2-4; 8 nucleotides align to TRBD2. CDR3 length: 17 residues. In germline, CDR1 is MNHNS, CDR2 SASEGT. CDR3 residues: CGTRQRGLDPHKNIQYF. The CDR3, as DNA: TGTGGCACCCGACAGCGGGGGCTGGACCCTCACAAAAACATTCAGTACTTC.

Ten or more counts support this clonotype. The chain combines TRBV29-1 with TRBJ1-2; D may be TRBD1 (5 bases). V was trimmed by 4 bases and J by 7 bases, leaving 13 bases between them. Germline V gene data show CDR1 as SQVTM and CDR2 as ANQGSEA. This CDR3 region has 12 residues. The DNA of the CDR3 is TGCAGCGTTGCTGGGGCGCCGGCTGGCTACACCTTC. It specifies CSVAGAPAGYTF. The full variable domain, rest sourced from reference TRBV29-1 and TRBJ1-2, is SAVISQKPSRDICQRGTSLTIQCQVDSQVTMMFWYRQQPGQSLTLIATANQGSEATYESGFVIDKFPISRPNLTFSTLTVSNMSPEDSSIYLCSVAGAPAGYTFGSGTRLTVV.

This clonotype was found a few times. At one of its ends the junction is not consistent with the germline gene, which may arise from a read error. The CDR3: CASSFRTSGRNEQFF. The CDR3, as DNA: TGTGCCAGCAGCTTTAGAACTAGCGGGAGAAATGAGCAGTTCTTC. J is TRBJ2-1 and V is TRBV5-1; 11 positions agree with TRBD2. There are 15 residues in the CDR3. Germline loops: CDR1 SGHRS, CDR2 YFSETQ.

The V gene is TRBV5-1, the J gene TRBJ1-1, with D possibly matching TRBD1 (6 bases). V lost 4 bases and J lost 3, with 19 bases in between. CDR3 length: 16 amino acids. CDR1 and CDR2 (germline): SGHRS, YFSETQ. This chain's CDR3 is CASSPGAGGGDTEAFF. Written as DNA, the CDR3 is TGCGCCAGCAGCCCGGGGGCCGGAGGGGGGGACACTGAAGCTTTCTTT.